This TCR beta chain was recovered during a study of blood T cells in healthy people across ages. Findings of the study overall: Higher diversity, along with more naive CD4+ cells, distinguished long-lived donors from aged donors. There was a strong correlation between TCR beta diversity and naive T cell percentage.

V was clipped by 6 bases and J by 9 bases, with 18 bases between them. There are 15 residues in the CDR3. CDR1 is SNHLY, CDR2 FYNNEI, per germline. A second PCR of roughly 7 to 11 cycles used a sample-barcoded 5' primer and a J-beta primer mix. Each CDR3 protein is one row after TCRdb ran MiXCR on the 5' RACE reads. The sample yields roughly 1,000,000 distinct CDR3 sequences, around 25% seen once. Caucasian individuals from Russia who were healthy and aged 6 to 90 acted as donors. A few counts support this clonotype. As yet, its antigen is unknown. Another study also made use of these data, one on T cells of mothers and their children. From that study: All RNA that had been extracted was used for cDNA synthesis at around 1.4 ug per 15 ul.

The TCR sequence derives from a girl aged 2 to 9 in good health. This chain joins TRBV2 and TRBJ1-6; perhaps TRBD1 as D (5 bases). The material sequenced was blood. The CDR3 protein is CASSSGLQSVSPLHF. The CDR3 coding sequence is TGTGCCAGCAGCTCAGGGTTGCAGTCGGTTTCACCCCTCCACTTT.